These 20 T cell receptor beta chains originate from one sample sequenced in a study of T-cell memory formation after mild COVID-19. TCRdb reprocessed the 5' RACE reads with MiXCR, giving one entry per CDR3 protein. The sample holds 270,000 or so distinct CDR3 sequences, 16% seen once. Sequencing was done on a sample of PBMCs or a T cell subset sorted from them (not recorded which). These receptors all come from a man between 18 and 29 years old who had mild COVID-19 (a few samples of this study predate the infection). Cell type and time point are not known.

This chain joins TRBV4-3 and TRBJ2-3; 10 bases are shared with TRBD2. The CDR3 runs 17 residues. CDR1 is LGHNA, CDR2 YSLEER, per germline. J lost 3 bases, V lost 1 base, and 7 bases had no gene match. The CDR3 DNA sequence: TGCGCCAGCAGCCAAGGGGAAGCGGGGGGGGAGACAGATACGCAGTATTTT. This encodes CASSQGEAGGETDTQYF.

This clonotype has a handful of counts. V is TRBV6-5 and J is TRBJ2-1; D is unclear. Germline lookup yields CDR1 MNHEY and CDR2 SVGAGI. The CDR3 is made up of 12 amino acids. V was shortened by 6 bases and J by 5 bases, with 8 bases between the two germline ends. CDR3 nucleotide sequence: TGTGCCAGCAGCCCCTTAAACAATGAGCAGTTCTTC. This translates into CASSPLNNEQFF.

V and J are TRBV3-1 and TRBJ2-1, with D possibly being TRBD1 or TRBD2 (5 bases each). Germline assignment: CDR1 LGHDT and CDR2 YNNKEL (reference sequence). The CDR3 is made up of 17 amino acids. The V gene lost 1 base and the J gene lost 7 bases, with 20 bases spanning the gap. As DNA, the CDR3 is TGTGCCAGCAGCCAAGGATACGGGGCAGTGATAAGGAATGAGCAGTTCTTC. Amino acids: CASSQGYGAVIRNEQFF.

V usage is TRBV6-1 and J usage is TRBJ2-1; 11 bases agree with TRBD2. The ends lost 3 bases at V and 6 bases at J; junction bases unmatched: 7. The germline V gene encodes CDR1 MNHNS and CDR2 SASEGT. The CDR3 sequence is 16 residues long. This chain's CDR3 is CASSDYSSGGSNEQFF. The CDR3 bases are TGTGCCAGCAGTGATTATTCTAGCGGGGGGTCCAATGAGCAGTTCTTC.

There are a few counts of this clonotype. V gene TRBV12-3 or TRBV12-4 combines with J gene TRBJ2-5; TRBD1 matches at 7 bases. The CDR3 extends over 16 amino acids. J lost 7 bases, V lost 6 bases, and 17 bases had no gene match. CDR3 amino acids: CASSPTGWGPGSTQYF. The CDR3 DNA sequence: TGTGCCAGCAGCCCGACAGGGTGGGGACCGGGTTCGACCCAGTACTTC.

This clonotype was recorded many times. CDR3 nucleotides: TGCGCCAGCAGCTTGAACGGCGGTAGCACAGATACGCAGTATTTT. Translating gives CASSLNGGSTDTQYF. J is TRBJ2-3 and V is TRBV5-1, with D uncertain. CDR1 SGHRS and CDR2 YFSETQ come from the germline V gene. The CDR3 spans 15 residues. The V end was cut by 1 base, the J end by 0 bases, with 9 bases between.

The chain has TRBV20-1 and TRBJ2-5; 9 positions agree with TRBD2. The CDR3 is 15 amino acids. Germline V CDR1 and CDR2: DFQATT, SNEGSKA (reference sequence). The trim removed 6 bases at V and 4 bases at J, leaving 12 bases unmatched. As DNA, the CDR3 is TGCAGTGCCATGCCACCGGGACTAGCCCCAGAGACCCAGTACTTC. Translated, it gives CSAMPPGLAPETQYF.

This clonotype was found many times. The genes are TRBV20-1 and TRBJ1-1; D call uncertain. Germline CDR1 reads DFQATT; CDR2 reads SNEGSKA (reference sequence). V lost 8 bases, J lost 0 bases, and 16 bases lay in between. This CDR3 spans 14 amino acids. The CDR3 loop reads CSPLSGVMNTEAFF. Written as DNA, the CDR3 is TGCAGTCCCCTAAGTGGGGTAATGAACACTGAAGCTTTCTTT.

This chain uses TRBV4-1 with TRBJ2-5; TRBD2 might be the D (6 bases). Germline CDR1 is MGHRA and CDR2 is YSYEKL. This CDR3 contains 14 residues. V lost 3 bases, J lost 7 bases, and 15 bases lay in between. CDR3 protein: CASSQEGRMGTQYF. Written as DNA, the CDR3 is TGCGCCAGCAGCCAGGAGGGACGTATGGGGACCCAGTACTTC.

This clonotype showed up just a few times. A read error may account for a junction end that differs from germline. The chain has TRBV29-1 and TRBJ2-2; tentatively, D is TRBD1 (6 bases). Germline loops: CDR1 SQVTM, CDR2 ANQGSEA. CDR3 length equals 13 residues. The CDR3 sequence: CSARTANAGELFF. In DNA, the CDR3 is TGCAGCGCACGGACAGCGAACGCCGGGGAGCTGTTTTTT.

Only a few counts were recorded for this clonotype. The V gene is TRBV13, the J gene TRBJ2-7; 10 bases map to TRBD1. The germline gives CDR1 PRHDT, CDR2 FYEKMQ (reference sequence). CDR3 length: 16 residues. The V gene end was trimmed by 6 bases and the J gene end by 3 bases; junction bases not matched to a gene: 11. This chain's CDR3 is CASRHRGTGDNYEQYF. Written as DNA, the CDR3 is TGTGCCAGCAGGCATCGCGGGACAGGGGATAACTACGAGCAGTACTTC.

In DNA form, the CDR3 reads TGCGCCAGCAGCCAAGTGTCTGGGCAGGTTAATTCACCCCTCCACTTT. It translates to CASSQVSGQVNSPLHF. This sequence joins TRBV4-3 and TRBJ1-6, with unresolved D. V was trimmed by 1 base and J by 6 bases, leaving 13 bases between them. The germline V gene encodes CDR1 LGHNA and CDR2 YSLEER. CDR3 length equals 16 residues.

This clonotype showed up many times. The genes are TRBV5-1 and TRBJ1-1; tentatively, D is TRBD1 (5 bases). The CDR3 is 14 residues long. Trimming pared 1 base from V and 1 base from J, leaving 8 bases between. CDR1 SGHRS and CDR2 YFSETQ come from the germline V gene. CDR3 residues: CASSLNRPNTEAFF. DNA of the CDR3: TGCGCCAGCAGCTTGAACAGGCCGAACACTGAAGCTTTCTTT.

In this sample, this clonotype turned up a few times. The chain employs TRBV6-5 and TRBJ2-3; D tentatively reads TRBD1 or TRBD2 (5 bases each). Trimming stripped 2 bases from V and 1 base from J, with 13 bases between. CDR3 size: 16 residues. CDR1 is MNHEY and CDR2 is SVGAGI in the germline V gene. CDR3 residues: CASSYDPGPGTDTQYF. The CDR3, as DNA: TGTGCCAGCAGTTACGACCCGGGACCTGGCACAGATACGCAGTATTTT.

A few counts support this clonotype. The rearrangement links TRBV6-5 to TRBJ1-2, with no clear D. V lost 5 bases and J 2 bases, leaving 6 bases between the germline ends. Looked up from germline, CDR1 is MNHEY and CDR2 is SVGAGI. The CDR3 consists of 12 residues. In nucleotides, the CDR3 is TGTGCCAGCAGTGAAGGGAACTATGGCTACACCTTC. Residues: CASSEGNYGYTF.

This clonotype was seen only a few times. The CDR3 here is CASSLANFGYNEQFF. In DNA form, the CDR3 reads TGTGCCAGCAGCTTAGCCAACTTCGGGTACAATGAGCAGTTCTTC. The chain carries TRBV7-2 and TRBJ2-1; D unclear. CDR1 SGHTA and CDR2 FQGNSA come from the germline V gene. V lost 0 bases to trimming and J lost 4 bases, with 10 bases between them. CDR3 length: 15 residues.

This clonotype was recorded at least ten times. The chain employs TRBV5-1 and TRBJ2-7; 7 bases align to TRBD2. Germline lookup yields CDR1 SGHRS and CDR2 YFSETQ. This CDR3 spans 14 amino acids. Trimming cost V 1 base and J 5 bases; bases outside gene matches: 6. The CDR3 DNA reads TGCGCCAGCAGCTTGCAAAGCGGGGAGGACGAGCAGTACTTC. Translating gives CASSLQSGEDEQYF.

This clonotype has just a few counts. The chain combines TRBV5-1 with TRBJ2-2, with D perhaps matching TRBD1 or TRBD2 (5 bases each). The CDR3 runs 16 residues. Trimming removed 3 bases at V and 6 bases at J, with 18 bases between. Germline CDR1 and CDR2: SGHRS and YFSETQ. The CDR3 coding sequence is TGCGCCAGCAGCTCCAGAAACGGAGGACACGCCGGGGAGCTGTTTTTT. It codes for CASSSRNGGHAGELFF.

There are a few counts of this clonotype. The chain couples TRBV6-6 to TRBJ2-3; D perhaps matches TRBD1 (6 bases). Germline V gene lookup returns CDR1 MNHNY and CDR2 SVGAGI (reference sequence). The CDR3 is 14 residues long. V lost 5 bases to trimming and J lost 4 bases, with 13 bases between them. CDR3 sequence (DNA): TGTGCCAGCAGTCTACAGGGTGGGGCAGATACGCAGTATTTT. Translation gives CASSLQGGADTQYF.

This clonotype appeared a few times. The chain recombines TRBV20-1 with TRBJ2-7, with TRBD1 matching over 9 bases. The germline gives CDR1 DFQATT, CDR2 SNEGSKA (reference sequence). The J segment lost 7 bases and the V segment lost 3 bases, leaving 13 bases of the junction unmatched. The CDR3 runs 15 residues. The CDR3 spells CSASPGQGSSTEQYV. In DNA form, the CDR3 reads TGCAGTGCTAGTCCGGGACAGGGATCCTCTACGGAGCAGTACGTC.